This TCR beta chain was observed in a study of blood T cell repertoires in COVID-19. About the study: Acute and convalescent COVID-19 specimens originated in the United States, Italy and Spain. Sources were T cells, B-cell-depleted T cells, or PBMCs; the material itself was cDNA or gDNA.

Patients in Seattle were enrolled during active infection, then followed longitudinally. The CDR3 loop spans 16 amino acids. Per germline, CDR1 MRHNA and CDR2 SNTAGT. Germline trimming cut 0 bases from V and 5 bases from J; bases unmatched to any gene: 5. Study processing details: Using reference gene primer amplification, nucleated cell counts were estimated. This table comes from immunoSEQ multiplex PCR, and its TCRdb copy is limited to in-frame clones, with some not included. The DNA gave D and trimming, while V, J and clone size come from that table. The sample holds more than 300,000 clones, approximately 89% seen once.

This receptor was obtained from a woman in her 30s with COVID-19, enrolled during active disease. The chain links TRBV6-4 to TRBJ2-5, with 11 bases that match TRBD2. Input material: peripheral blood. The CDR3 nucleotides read TGTGCCAGCAGTGACTCCCCGACTAGCGGGAAGGAGACCCAGTACTTC. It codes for CASSDSPTSGKETQYF.